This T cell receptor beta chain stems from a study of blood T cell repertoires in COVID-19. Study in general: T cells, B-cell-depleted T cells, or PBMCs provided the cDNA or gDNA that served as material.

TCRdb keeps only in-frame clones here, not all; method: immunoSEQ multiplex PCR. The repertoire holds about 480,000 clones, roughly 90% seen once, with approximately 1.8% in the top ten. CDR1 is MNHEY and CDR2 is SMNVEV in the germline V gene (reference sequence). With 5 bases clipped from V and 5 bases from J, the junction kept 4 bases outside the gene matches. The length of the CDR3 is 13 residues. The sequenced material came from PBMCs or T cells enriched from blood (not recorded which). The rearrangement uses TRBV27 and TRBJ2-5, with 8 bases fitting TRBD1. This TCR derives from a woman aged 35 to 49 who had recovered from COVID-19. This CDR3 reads CASSGTGRETQYF. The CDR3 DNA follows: TGTGCCAGCAGTGGGACAGGTCGGGAGACCCAGTACTTC.